In its sample, the clone carrying this T cell receptor (beta chain) was seen once. Its target is not known. Separate from the approximately 670-subject first cohort, the roughly 120-subject validation cohort was the one that the donors belonged to. These data come from a study of cytomegalovirus exposure and HLA in healthy donors. For the study at large: A subsequent analysis stated that the 95 to 150 validation repertoires were run on the same platform as the approximately 700 first-cohort repertoires.

Findings and caveats of the study: Generally TCR sequences proved uncommon, though certain public TCRs appeared in numerous donors. Cytomegalovirus-associated TCR beta chains were listed, numbering over 150.

Trimming removed 7 bases from V and 1 base from J, with 9 bases in between. CDR3 length: 13 amino acids. CDR1 is KGHSH and CDR2 is LQKENI in the germline V gene. Sequencing used immunoSEQ multiplex PCR; TCRdb keeps in-frame clones, though not all of them. Among roughly 130,000 clones listed, roughly 89% were seen once. The chain links TRBV18 to TRBJ2-3, with D possibly matching TRBD2 (6 bases). The sequence derives from a man aged 25-45 years in good health and CMV-seronegative. Sequencing was performed on PBMCs. The CDR3 DNA sequence: TGTGCCAGCTGCTCTAGCGGCACAGATACGCAGTATTTT. This translates into CASCSSGTDTQYF.